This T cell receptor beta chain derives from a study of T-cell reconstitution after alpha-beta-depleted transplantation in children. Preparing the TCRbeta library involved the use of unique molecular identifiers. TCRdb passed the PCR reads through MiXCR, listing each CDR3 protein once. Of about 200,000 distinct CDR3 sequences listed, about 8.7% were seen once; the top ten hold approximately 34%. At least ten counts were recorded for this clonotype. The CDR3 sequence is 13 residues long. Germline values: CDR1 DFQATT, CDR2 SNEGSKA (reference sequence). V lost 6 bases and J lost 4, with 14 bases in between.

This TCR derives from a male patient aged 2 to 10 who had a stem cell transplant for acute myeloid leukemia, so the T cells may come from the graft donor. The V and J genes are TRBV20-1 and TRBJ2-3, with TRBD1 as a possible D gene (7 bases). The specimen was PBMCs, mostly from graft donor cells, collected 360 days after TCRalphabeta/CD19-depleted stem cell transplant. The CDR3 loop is CSAWTGGADTQYF. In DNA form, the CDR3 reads TGCAGTGCGTGGACAGGCGGGGCAGATACGCAGTATTTT.